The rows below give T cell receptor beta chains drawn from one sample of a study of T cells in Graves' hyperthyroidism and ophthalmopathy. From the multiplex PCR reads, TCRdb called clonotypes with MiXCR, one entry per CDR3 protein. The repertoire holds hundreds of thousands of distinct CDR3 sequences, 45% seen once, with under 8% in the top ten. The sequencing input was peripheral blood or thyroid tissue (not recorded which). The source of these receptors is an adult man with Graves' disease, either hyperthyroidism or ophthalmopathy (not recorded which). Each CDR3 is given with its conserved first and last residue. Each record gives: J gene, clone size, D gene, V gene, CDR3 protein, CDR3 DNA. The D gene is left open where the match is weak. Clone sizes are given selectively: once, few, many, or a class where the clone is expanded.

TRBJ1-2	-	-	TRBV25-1	CASDPGQLAYGYTF	TGTGCTAGCGACCCCGGGCAGCTGGCCTATGGCTACACCTTC
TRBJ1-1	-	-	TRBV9	CVSSPPPREYGLNTEAFF	TGTGTCAGCAGCCCCCCCCCCAGGGAGTATGGCTTGAACACTGAAGCTTTCTTT
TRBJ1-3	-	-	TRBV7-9	CASSARRAKDRNTIYF	TGTGCCAGCAGCGCTAGGAGGGCGAAGGATAGAAACACCATATATTTT
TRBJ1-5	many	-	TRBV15	CATSRGAAGAQPQHF	TGTGCCACCAGCAGAGGTGCGGCAGGGGCCCAGCCCCAGCATTTT
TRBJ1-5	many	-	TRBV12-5	CASGLVHGQLVAQHF	TGTGCTAGTGGTTTGGTACATGGACAGCTAGTGGCCCAGCATTTT
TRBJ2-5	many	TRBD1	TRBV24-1	CATSDLGTEETQYF	TGTGCCACCAGTGATTTAGGGACAGAAGAGACCCAGTACTTC
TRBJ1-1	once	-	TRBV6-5	CASSYSVGGEAETFF	TGTGCCAGCAGTTACTCGGTTGGTGGGGAGGCTGAGACTTTCTTT
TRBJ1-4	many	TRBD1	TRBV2	CASSRDRGDEKLFF	TGTGCCAGCAGTCGGGACAGGGGGGATGAAAAACTGTTTTTT
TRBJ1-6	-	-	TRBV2	CASSEGGGQNSPLHF	TGTGCCAGCAGTGAGGGGGGAGGGCAAAATTCACCCCTCCACTTT
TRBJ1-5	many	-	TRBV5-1	CASSLGQTNQPQHF	TGCGCCAGCAGCTTGGGACAGACCAATCAGCCCCAGCATTTT
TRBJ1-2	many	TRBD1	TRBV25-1	CASSEITGDYGYTF	TGTGCCAGCAGTGAGATAACAGGGGACTATGGCTACACCTTC
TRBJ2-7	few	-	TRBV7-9	CASSSPRPPHYEQYF	TGTGCCAGCAGCTCCCCCCGCCCACCTCATTACGAGCAGTACTTC
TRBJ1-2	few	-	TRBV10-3	CATRNYGYTF	TGTGCCACCCGGAACTATGGCTACACCTTC
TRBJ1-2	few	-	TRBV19	CASSTRQANYGYTF	TGTGCCAGTAGTACCCGACAGGCGAACTATGGCTACACCTTC
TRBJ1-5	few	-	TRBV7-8	CASSLATGVNQPQHF	TGTGCCAGCAGCTTAGCGACCGGGGTCAACCAGCCCCAGCATTTT
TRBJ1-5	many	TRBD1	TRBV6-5	CASRANRGWNQPQHF	TGTGCCAGCAGGGCGAACAGGGGTTGGAATCAGCCCCAGCATTTT
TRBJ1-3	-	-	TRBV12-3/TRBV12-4	CASSSGFSGNTIYF	TGTGCCAGCAGTTCAGGGTTCTCTGGAAACACCATATATTTT
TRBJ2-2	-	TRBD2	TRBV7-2	CASSLDTSGAGELFF	TGTGCCAGCAGCTTAGATACTAGCGGGGCCGGGGAGCTGTTTTTT
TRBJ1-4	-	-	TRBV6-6	CASRRGIGEKLFF	TGTGCCAGCAGACGGGGGATAGGTGAAAAACTGTTTTTT
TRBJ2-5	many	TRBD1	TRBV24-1	CATSDFGTGVRESQYF	TGTGCCACCAGTGATTTTGGGACAGGGGTTCGGGAGTCCCAGTACTTC
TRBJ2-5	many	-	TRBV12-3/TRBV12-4	CASSLGFGPTLQETQYF	TGTGCCAGCAGTTTAGGGTTTGGGCCTACCCTCCAGGAGACCCAGTACTTC
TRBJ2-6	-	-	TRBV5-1	CASSTTGLVLTF	TGCGCCAGCAGCACTACAGGGCTCGTCCTGACTTTC
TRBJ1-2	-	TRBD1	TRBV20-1	CSADKGQSFYGYTF	TGCAGTGCCGATAAGGGACAGTCATTCTATGGCTACACCTTC
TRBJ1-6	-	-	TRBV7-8	CASSQVPLLGPLHF	TGTGCCAGCAGCCAAGTCCCCCTCCTTGGTCCCCTCCACTTT
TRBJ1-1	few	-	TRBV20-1	CSARDGPAGLVFF	TGCAGTGCTAGAGATGGGCCAGCGGGGCTCGTCTTCTTT
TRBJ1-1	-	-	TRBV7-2	CASRDRTGEAFF	TGTGCCAGCAGAGACAGGACGGGCGAAGCTTTCTTT
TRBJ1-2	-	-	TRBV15	CASSEGHGYTF	TGTGCCAGCAGTGAGGGCCATGGCTACACCTTC